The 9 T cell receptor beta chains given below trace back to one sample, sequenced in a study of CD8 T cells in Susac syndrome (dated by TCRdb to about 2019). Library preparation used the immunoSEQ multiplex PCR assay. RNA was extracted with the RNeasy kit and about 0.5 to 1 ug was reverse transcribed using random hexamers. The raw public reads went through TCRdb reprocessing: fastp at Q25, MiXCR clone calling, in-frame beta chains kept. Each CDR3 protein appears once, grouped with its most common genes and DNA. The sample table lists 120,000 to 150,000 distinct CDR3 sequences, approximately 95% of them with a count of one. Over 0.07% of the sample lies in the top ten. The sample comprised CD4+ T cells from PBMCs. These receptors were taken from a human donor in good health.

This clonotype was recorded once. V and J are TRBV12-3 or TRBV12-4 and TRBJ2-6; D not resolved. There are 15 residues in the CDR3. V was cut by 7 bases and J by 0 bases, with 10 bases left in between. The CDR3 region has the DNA TGTGCCAGCACCTCCAGAAGCTCTGGGGCCAACGTCCTGACTTTC. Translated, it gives CASTSRSSGANVLTF.

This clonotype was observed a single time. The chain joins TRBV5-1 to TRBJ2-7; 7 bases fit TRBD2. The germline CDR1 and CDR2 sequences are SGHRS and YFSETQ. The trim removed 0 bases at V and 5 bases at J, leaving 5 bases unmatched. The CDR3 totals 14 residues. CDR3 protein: CASSLDGGFDEQYF. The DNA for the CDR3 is TGCGCCAGCAGCTTGGACGGGGGGTTTGACGAGCAGTACTTC.

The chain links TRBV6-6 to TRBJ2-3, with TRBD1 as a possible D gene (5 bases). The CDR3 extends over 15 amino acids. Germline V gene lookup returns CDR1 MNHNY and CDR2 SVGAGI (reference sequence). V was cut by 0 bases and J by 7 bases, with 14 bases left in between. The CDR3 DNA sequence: TGTGCCAGCAGTTACTCAGGGCAGGGAAAGAATACGCAGTATTTT. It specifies CASSYSGQGKNTQYF.

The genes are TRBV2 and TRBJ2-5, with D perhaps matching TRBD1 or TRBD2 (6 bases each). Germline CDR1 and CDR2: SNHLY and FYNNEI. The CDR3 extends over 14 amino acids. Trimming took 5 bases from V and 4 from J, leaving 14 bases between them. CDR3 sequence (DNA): TGTGCCAGCAGTTCGGGGGCGGCGCGAGAGACCCAGTACTTC. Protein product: CASSSGAARETQYF. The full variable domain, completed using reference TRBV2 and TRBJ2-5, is EPEVTQTPSHQVTQMGQEVILRCVPISNHLYFYWYRQILGQKVEFLVSFYNNEISEKSEIFDDQFSVERPDGSNFTLKIRSTKLEDSAMYFCASSSGAARETQYFGPGTRLLVL.

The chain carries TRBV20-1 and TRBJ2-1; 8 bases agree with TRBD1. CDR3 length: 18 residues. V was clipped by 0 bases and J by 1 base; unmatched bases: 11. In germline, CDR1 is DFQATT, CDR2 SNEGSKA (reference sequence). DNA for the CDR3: TGCAGTGCTAGAGATAACCCGGACAGGGTTTGGTCCTACAATGAGCAGTTCTTC. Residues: CSARDNPDRVWSYNEQFF.

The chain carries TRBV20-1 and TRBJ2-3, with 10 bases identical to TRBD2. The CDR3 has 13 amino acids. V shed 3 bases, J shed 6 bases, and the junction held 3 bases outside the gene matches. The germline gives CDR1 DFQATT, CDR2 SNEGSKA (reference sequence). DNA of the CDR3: TGCAGTGCTAGGGGACTAGCGTTGGATACGCAGTATTTT. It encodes CSARGLALDTQYF.

CDR3 nucleotide sequence: TGTGCCAGCAATTCGCAGGGAGGGGCGAACACTGAAGCTTTCTTT. This codes for CASNSQGGANTEAFF. The V gene is TRBV25-1, the J gene TRBJ1-1; TRBD1 might be the D (5 bases). Trimming pared 7 bases from V and 1 base from J, leaving 16 bases between. In germline, CDR1 is MGHDK, CDR2 SYGVNS. CDR3 length: 15 amino acids.

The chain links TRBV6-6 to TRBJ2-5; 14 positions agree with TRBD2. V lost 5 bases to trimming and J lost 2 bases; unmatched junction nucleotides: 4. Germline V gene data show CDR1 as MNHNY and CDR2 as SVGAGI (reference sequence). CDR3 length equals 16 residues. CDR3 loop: CASSHGTSGSQETQYF. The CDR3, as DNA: TGTGCCAGCAGTCATGGGACTAGCGGGAGTCAAGAGACCCAGTACTTC.

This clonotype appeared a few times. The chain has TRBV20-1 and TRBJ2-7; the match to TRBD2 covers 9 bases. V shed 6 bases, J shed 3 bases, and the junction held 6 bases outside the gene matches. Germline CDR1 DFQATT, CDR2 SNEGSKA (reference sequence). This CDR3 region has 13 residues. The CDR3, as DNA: TGCAGTGCGATCTCTAGCGGGAACTACGAGCAGTACTTC. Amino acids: CSAISSGNYEQYF.